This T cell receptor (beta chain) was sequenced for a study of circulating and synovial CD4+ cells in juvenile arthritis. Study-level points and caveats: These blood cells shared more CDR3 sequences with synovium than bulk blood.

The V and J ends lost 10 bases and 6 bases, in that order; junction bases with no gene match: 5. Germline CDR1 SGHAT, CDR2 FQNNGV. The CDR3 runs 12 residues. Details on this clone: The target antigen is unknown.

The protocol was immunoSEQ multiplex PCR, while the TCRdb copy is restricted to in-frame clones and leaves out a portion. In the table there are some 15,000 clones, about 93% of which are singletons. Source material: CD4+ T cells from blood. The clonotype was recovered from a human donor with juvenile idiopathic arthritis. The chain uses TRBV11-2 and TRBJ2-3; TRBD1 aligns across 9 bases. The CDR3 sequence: CATTGQGDTQYF. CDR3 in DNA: TGTGCCACCACCGGACAGGGGGATACGCAGTATTTT.